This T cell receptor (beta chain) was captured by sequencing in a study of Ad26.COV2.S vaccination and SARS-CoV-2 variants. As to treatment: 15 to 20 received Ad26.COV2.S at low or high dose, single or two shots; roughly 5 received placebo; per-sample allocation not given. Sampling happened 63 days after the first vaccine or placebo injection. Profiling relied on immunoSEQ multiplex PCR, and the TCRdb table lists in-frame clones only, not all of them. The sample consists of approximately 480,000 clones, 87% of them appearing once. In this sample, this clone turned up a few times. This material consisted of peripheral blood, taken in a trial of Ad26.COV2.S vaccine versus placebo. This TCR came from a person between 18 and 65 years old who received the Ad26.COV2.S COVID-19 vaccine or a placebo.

CDR3 nucleotides: TGTGCCAGCAGTGAACAGGGGGTCGGGGCCACTGAAGCTTTCTTT. Protein product: CASSEQGVGATEAFF. V usage is TRBV2 and J usage is TRBJ1-1; 7 bases are shared with TRBD1. The V segment lost 2 bases and the J segment 4 bases; nucleotides outside the gene matches: 7. The germline CDR1 and CDR2 sequences are SNHLY and FYNNEI. This CDR3 is 15 amino acids long. Full variable domain (missing parts from reference TRBV2 and TRBJ1-1): EPEVTQTPSHQVTQMGQEVILRCVPISNHLYFYWYRQILGQKVEFLVSFYNNEISEKSEIFDDQFSVERPDGSNFTLKIRSTKLEDSAMYFCASSEQGVGATEAFFGQGTRLTVV.